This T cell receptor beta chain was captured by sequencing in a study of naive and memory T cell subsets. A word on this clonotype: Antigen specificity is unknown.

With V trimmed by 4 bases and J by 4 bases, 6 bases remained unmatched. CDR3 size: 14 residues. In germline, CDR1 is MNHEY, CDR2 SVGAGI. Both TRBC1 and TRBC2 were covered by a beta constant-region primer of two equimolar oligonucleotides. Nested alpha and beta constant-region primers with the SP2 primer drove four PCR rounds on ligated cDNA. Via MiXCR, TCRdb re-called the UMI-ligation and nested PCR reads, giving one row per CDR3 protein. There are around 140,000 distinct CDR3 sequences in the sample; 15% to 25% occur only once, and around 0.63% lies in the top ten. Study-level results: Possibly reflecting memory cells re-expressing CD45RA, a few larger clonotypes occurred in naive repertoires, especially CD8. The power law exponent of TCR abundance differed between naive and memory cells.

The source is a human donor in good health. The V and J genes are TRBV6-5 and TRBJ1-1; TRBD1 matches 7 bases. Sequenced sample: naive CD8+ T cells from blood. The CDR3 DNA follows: TGTGCCAGCAGTTGGACAGGCCGGATCACTGAAGCTTTCTTT. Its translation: CASSWTGRITEAFF.